This T cell receptor beta chain was obtained from a study of cytomegalovirus exposure and HLA in healthy donors. Study context: Earlier findings included some 120 million unique TCR beta sequences obtained from about 180 million T cells. Study-wide results and limits: Analysis was performed later, and it showed HLA-associated TCR beta chains to be more clonally expanded than equally common others. A few chains tied to CMV proved CMV antigen-specific in vitro.

PCR was performed using 60 Vbeta and 13 Jbeta primers. This table comes from immunoSEQ multiplex PCR, and its TCRdb copy is limited to in-frame clones, with some not included. The table lists about 170,000 clones, 65% to 80% of them singletons, with about 1.9% in the top ten. Healthy individuals who donated bone marrow served as the donors. A remark on this clone: Its specificity is not known.

CDR3 length: 18 amino acids. V lost 4 bases to trimming and J lost 0 bases; unmatched junction nucleotides: 10. The germline gives CDR1 MNHEY, CDR2 SMNVEV (reference sequence). The chain is built from TRBV27 and TRBJ2-3, with 10 bases that match TRBD2. The TCR sequence derives from a female donor in good health and CMV-seronegative. The source material was PBMCs. The CDR3 here is CASSSSLGLATSTDTQYF. Here the CDR3 DNA reads TGTGCCAGCAGTTCATCCCTGGGACTAGCGACGAGCACAGATACGCAGTATTTT.